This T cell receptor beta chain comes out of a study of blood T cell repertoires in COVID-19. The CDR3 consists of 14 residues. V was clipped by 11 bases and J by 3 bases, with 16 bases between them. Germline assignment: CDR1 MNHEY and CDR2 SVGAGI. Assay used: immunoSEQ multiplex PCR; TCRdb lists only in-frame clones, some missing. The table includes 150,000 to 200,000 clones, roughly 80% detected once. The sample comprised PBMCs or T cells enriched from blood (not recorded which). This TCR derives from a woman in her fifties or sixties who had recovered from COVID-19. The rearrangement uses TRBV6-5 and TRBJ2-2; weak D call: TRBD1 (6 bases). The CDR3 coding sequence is TGTGCCGCTCGAGAATCAGGGGACACCGGGGAGCTGTTTTTT. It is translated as CAARESGDTGELFF.